One and the same sample provided the 4 T cell receptor beta chains below, sequenced in a study of cytomegalovirus exposure and HLA in healthy donors. With 60 Vbeta and 13 Jbeta primers, the PCR was carried out. Produced via immunoSEQ multiplex PCR; TCRdb's table is partial and in-frame only. The sample shows 95,000 to 150,000 clones, around 66% of them seen only once. Sequenced material: PBMCs. All receptors derive from a woman between 35 and 50 years old in good health and CMV-seropositive.

V usage is TRBV5-4 and J usage is TRBJ2-7, with a tentative D call TRBD1 (6 bases). V gave up 0 bases and J gave up 2 bases, with 9 bases separating them. Germline CDR1 SGHNT, CDR2 YYREEE (reference sequence). The CDR3 runs 14 residues. As DNA, the CDR3 is TGTGCCAGCAGCTTGGCCGGGACACCCTACGAGCAGTACTTC. It encodes CASSLAGTPYEQYF.

This clone was counted only a few times. The chain joins TRBV7-2 to TRBJ1-1; 9 nucleotides match TRBD1. Germline CDR1 and CDR2: SGHTA and FQGNSA. V shed 5 bases and J 6 bases; nucleotides not matched to a gene: 7. This CDR3 is 14 amino acids long. The CDR3 reads CASSHRDREPEAFF. DNA of the CDR3: TGTGCCAGCAGCCATCGGGACAGGGAACCTGAAGCTTTCTTT.

The chain links TRBV4-1 to TRBJ2-1; 8 bases line up with TRBD2. The CDR3 has 19 residues. Trimming cost V 0 bases and J 6 bases; bases outside gene matches: 16. Germline-derived CDR1 and CDR2 are MGHRA and YSYEKL. The CDR3 reads CASSQDDRFNSLAGNEQFF. The CDR3 DNA follows: TGCGCCAGCAGCCAAGATGATAGGTTCAACAGTCTAGCGGGCAATGAGCAGTTCTTC.

The chain combines TRBV25-1 with TRBJ1-2; D is unresolved. The germline V and J ends were trimmed by 0 bases and 8 bases, with 16 bases remaining between them. CDR3 length equals 15 residues. CDR1 and CDR2 from the germline V gene are MGHDK and SYGVNS. The CDR3 DNA sequence: TGTGCCAGCAGTGAATATGAGACTGAGGTGAGAGGCTACACCTTC. As protein: CASSEYETEVRGYTF.